The sequence of this T cell receptor (beta chain) was determined in a study of shared clonotypes between healthy human individuals. As for the study in general: CD4 naive cells filled three plates per donor, CD4 memory three, CD8 naive two and CD8 memory one. Study-level findings and limits: On the whole, naive subsets had larger estimated richness than memory subsets had. Tissues were not sampled, only blood, and their repertoires likely differ.

Naive CD8 cells lacked CD45RO, underwent positive selection for CCR7 and left out terminally differentiated effector memory CD45RA+ cells. Note on this clone: What it recognizes is unknown.

V was trimmed by 5 bases and J by 3 bases, leaving 16 bases between them. This CDR3 is built from 15 residues. Germline V CDR1 and CDR2: SEHNR, FQNEAQ (reference sequence). For each subset, genomic DNA was distributed in equal portions over several immunoSEQ plates. Using immunoSEQ multiplex PCR, the repertoire was profiled, and TCRdb retains in-frame clones only, with some absent. The table has 500,000 to 700,000 clones, approximately 95% seen once; the top ten hold 0.11%. This sequence was found in a woman in her twenties or thirties in good health. Sequencing was done on a sample of naive CD8+ T cells sorted from blood. The V and J genes are TRBV7-9 and TRBJ1-1; maybe TRBD1 (6 bases). This CDR3 is CASSEPTGRYTEAFF. The CDR3 nucleotides read TGTGCCAGCAGCGAACCCACAGGGAGGTACACTGAAGCTTTCTTT.